This TCR beta chain was observed in a study of blood T cell repertoires in COVID-19. At the level of the study: Collection of acute and convalescent COVID-19 samples took place in the United States, Italy and Spain. Nucleic acid was either cDNA or gDNA, and it came from T cells, B-cell-depleted T cells, or PBMCs.

The method was immunoSEQ multiplex PCR; TCRdb's version includes in-frame clones alone and lacks a portion of them. The data contain 250,000 to 400,000 clones, approximately 88% of them singletons. The specimen was peripheral blood. The source is a woman aged 25 to 39 with COVID-19, enrolled during active disease.

The CDR3 here is CAISGQLNSPLHF. CDR3 nucleotide sequence: TGTGCCATCAGTGGACAGCTTAATTCACCCCTCCACTTT. The chain joins TRBV10-3 to TRBJ1-6, with D possibly matching TRBD1 (5 bases). The CDR3 is 13 residues long. Germline V gene data show CDR1 as ENHRY and CDR2 as SYGVKD. Trimming took 4 bases from V and 6 from J, leaving 7 bases between them.